This TCR beta chain was profiled in a study of T cells expressing NK-cell markers. From the 5' RACE reads, TCRdb lists one entry per CDR3 protein and no DNA. Recorded for this sample: roughly 420,000 distinct CDR3 sequences. Points from the study as a whole: These clonotypes also led the CD3+CD56-NKG2C+ fraction in a handful of donors. Dominant NKG2C+ clonotypes in a handful of donors made up about 1.0-8% of CD8+ T cells.

With regard to this clonotype: Its antigen is still unknown.

Germline assignment: CDR1 SGHTA and CDR2 FQGNSA. The CDR3 is 13 amino acids. This sequence originates from a woman between 18 and 75 years old in good health. Input material: blood T cells: a sorted CD56 or NKG2C T cell subset, CD4+ or CD8+ T cells, or bulk PBMC T cells (not recorded which). The chain recombines TRBV7-2 with TRBJ2-4; with no DNA, the TCRdb D assignment of TRBD2 cannot be verified. CDR3 in amino acids: CASSSQAGNIQYF.